The 19 T cell receptor beta chains in this list originate from one sample, sequenced in a study of CD8+ T cells in alopecia areata. The treatment: oral pan-JAK inhibitor, 5-10 mg twice daily. cDNA serving as the sequencing template came from extracted, reverse transcribed RNA. Measured with immunoSEQ multiplex PCR; TCRdb has only the in-frame clones, and not every one. This table has 180,000 or so clones, around 51% appearing once. The sequenced sample was CD8+ T cells sorted from blood, obtained between weeks 51 and 52, from a patient treated with tofacitinib. The receptors here all came from a human donor with alopecia areata.

This clone was observed a handful of times. CDR3 nucleotides: TGTGCCAGCAGCTCCTACTATGGCTACACCTTC. It encodes CASSSYYGYTF. The gene calls are TRBV11-2 and TRBJ1-2; D remains unclear. V dropped 4 bases and J dropped 3 bases, with 3 bases sitting between them. Germline CDR1 reads SGHAT; CDR2 reads FQNNGV. This CDR3 comprises 11 residues.

This clone came up a few times. The chain recombines TRBV14 with TRBJ2-7, with unresolved D. The V gene's germline CDR1 is SGHDN and CDR2 FVKESK. The CDR3 totals 13 residues. V was shortened by 0 bases and J by 3 bases, with 6 bases between the two germline ends. The CDR3: CASSQDEGYEQYF. The DNA of the CDR3 is TGTGCCAGCAGCCAAGATGAAGGCTACGAGCAGTACTTC.

The CDR3 reads CSVRIDGGMNTEAFF. The CDR3 DNA reads as TGCAGCGTTCGTATTGATGGGGGGATGAACACTGAAGCTTTCTTT. The J gene is TRBJ1-1, the V gene TRBV29-1, with D perhaps matching TRBD1 (5 bases). The germline gives CDR1 SQVTM, CDR2 ANQGSEA. V gave up 5 bases and J gave up 0 bases, with 16 bases separating them. The CDR3 is made up of 15 amino acids.

V is TRBV7-9 and J is TRBJ2-7; a weak D match, TRBD1 (5 bases). This CDR3 has 15 amino acids. The germline V gene encodes CDR1 SEHNR and CDR2 FQNEAQ (reference sequence). The V gene lost 3 bases and the J gene lost 2 bases, with 14 bases spanning the gap. The CDR3: CASSFSTGDTYEQYF. The CDR3 nucleotides are TGTGCCAGCAGCTTTTCAACAGGTGATACCTACGAGCAGTACTTC. Full variable domain (missing parts from reference TRBV7-9 and TRBJ2-7): DTGVSQNPRHKITKRGQNVTFRCDPISEHNRLYWYRQTLGQGPEFLTYFQNEAQLEKSRLLSDRFSAERPKGSFSTLEIQRTEQGDSAMYLCASSFSTGDTYEQYFGPGTRLTVT.

The chain carries TRBV6-5 and TRBJ2-7, with no clear D. The germline V and J ends were trimmed by 6 bases and 5 bases, with 14 bases remaining between them. This CDR3 is 13 amino acids long. Germline CDR1 and CDR2: MNHEY and SVGAGI. In DNA, the CDR3 is TGTGCCAGCAGCGAGAGTGCGATCCACGAGCAGTACTTC. This encodes CASSESAIHEQYF.

The chain carries TRBV5-6 and TRBJ2-7, with unresolved D. The CDR3 is 11 residues long. Germline V gives CDR1 SGHDT, CDR2 YYEEEE. V was pared by 1 base and J by 2 bases, with 1 base between. In nucleotides, the CDR3 is TGTGCCAGCAGCTTGACCTACGAGCAGTACTTC. Translation gives CASSLTYEQYF.

This clone has only a few counts. V gene TRBV29-1 combines with J gene TRBJ2-5; the D call may be TRBD1 or TRBD2 (6 bases each). V was pared by 2 bases and J by 5 bases, with 12 bases between. Germline V gives CDR1 SQVTM, CDR2 ANQGSEA. The CDR3 loop spans 13 amino acids. CDR3 sequence: CSVEKGGAETQYF. In DNA form, the CDR3 reads TGCAGCGTTGAAAAGGGGGGAGCGGAGACCCAGTACTTC. Drawing the rest from reference TRBV29-1 and TRBJ2-5, the complete variable domain is SAVISQKPSRDICQRGTSLTIQCQVDSQVTMMFWYRQQPGQSLTLIATANQGSEATYESGFVIDKFPISRPNLTFSTLTVSNMSPEDSSIYLCSVEKGGAETQYFGPGTRLLVL.

The V gene is TRBV30, the J gene TRBJ2-5, with a weak D call TRBD2 (6 bases). Near its end, the DNA agrees better with TRBJ2-7, so the J call may be wrong. The CDR3 consists of 12 residues. From germline, CDR1 is GTSNPN and CDR2 SVGIG (reference sequence). The CDR3 DNA reads TGTGCCTGGTCCCAGGAGGGCTACGAGCAGTACTTC. Residues: CAWSQEGYEQYF.

This chain connects TRBV29-1 to TRBJ1-1; 9 nucleotides agree with TRBD1. CDR3 size: 17 residues. V was clipped by 0 bases and J by 0 bases; unmatched bases: 8. The germline gives CDR1 SQVTM, CDR2 ANQGSEA. CDR3 residues: CSVEDRTGDRLNTEAFF. The CDR3, as DNA: TGCAGCGTTGAAGATAGGACAGGGGACCGATTGAACACTGAAGCTTTCTTT.

With respect to this clone: In the same sample, other DNA sequences code for this CDR3. The J gene is TRBJ1-5, the V gene TRBV27; no firm D call. This CDR3 comprises 13 residues. The germline gives CDR1 MNHEY, CDR2 SMNVEV (reference sequence). Deletions cut 8 bases from V and 0 bases from J, with 8 bases between. As DNA, the CDR3 is TGTGCCAGCTCTTGGGGTAGCAATCAGCCCCAGCATTTT. Protein: CASSWGSNQPQHF.

The chain uses TRBV2 and TRBJ2-5, with D possibly matching TRBD2 (5 bases). Germline-derived CDR1 and CDR2 are SNHLY and FYNNEI. Trimming removed 8 bases at V and 5 bases at J, with 12 bases between. The CDR3 extends over 12 amino acids. CDR3 amino acids: CASGPGWETQYF. CDR3 nucleotide sequence: TGTGCCAGCGGACCGGGGTGGGAGACCCAGTACTTC.

This clone was picked up a small number of times. This chain links TRBV18 with TRBJ2-7, with a possible D match to TRBD2 (6 bases). Germline V lookup: CDR1 KGHSH, CDR2 LQKENI. The CDR3 length is 15 residues. With 2 bases removed from V and 0 bases from J, the gap between germline ends came to 11 bases. The CDR3 here is CASSPWDGSSYEQYF. The CDR3, as DNA: TGTGCCAGCTCACCATGGGACGGGAGCTCCTACGAGCAGTACTTC.

Only one count was recorded for this clone. The chain carries TRBV6-1 and TRBJ2-2; no definite D call. V lost 7 bases and J lost 6, with 12 bases in between. CDR1 and CDR2 from the germline V gene are MNHNS and SASEGT. The CDR3 has 13 amino acids. The CDR3 nucleotides are TGTGCCAGCACTGGCAGCTCCCCCGGGGAGCTGTTTTTT. Protein sequence: CASTGSSPGELFF.

Concerning this clone: The limits of the CDR3 on the DNA are not certain, so only TCRdb's listed CDR3 is given. The chain combines TRBV5-5 with TRBJ2-5; whether TRBD1, the table's D call, matches the DNA was not checked. Germline V gene data show CDR1 as SGHKS and CDR2 as YYEKEE (reference sequence). The CDR3 sequence runs 15 residues, both termini included. The chain's CDR3 is CASSLAQGFLETQYF.

The chain uses TRBV7-6 and TRBJ2-7; D is ambiguous. The CDR3 length is 13 residues. Germline V gives CDR1 SGHVS, CDR2 FNYEAQ. V lost 5 bases and J 2 bases, leaving 10 bases between the germline ends. CDR3 in DNA: TGTGCCAGCAGCCTCAGACAAACCTACGAGCAGTACTTC. Translation: CASSLRQTYEQYF.

This chain connects TRBV5-6 to TRBJ2-1; D is perhaps TRBD1 (6 bases). The CDR3 is made up of 14 amino acids. V was shortened by 2 bases and J by 2 bases, with 8 bases between the two germline ends. The germline CDR1 and CDR2 sequences are SGHDT and YYEEEE. The CDR3 spells CASSLGQTYNEQFF. The CDR3 nucleotides are TGTGCCAGCAGCTTAGGACAGACCTACAATGAGCAGTTCTTC.

This sequence joins TRBV30 and TRBJ1-4, with 10 nucleotides matching TRBD1. Germline values: CDR1 GTSNPN, CDR2 SVGIG (reference sequence). With V trimmed by 1 base and J by 8 bases, 7 bases remained unmatched. The length of the CDR3 is 15 residues. For the CDR3, the DNA is TGTGCCTGGAGTGATAACCGGGACAGGGGAGAAAAACTGTTTTTT. This encodes CAWSDNRDRGEKLFF.

The V call is TRBV30, the J call TRBJ1-5, with 12 bases fitting TRBD1. This CDR3 comprises 14 residues. Germline V CDR1 and CDR2: GTSNPN, SVGIG (reference sequence). Unmatched junction bases numbered 5, after V lost 3 bases and J lost 8 bases. CDR3 nucleotides: TGTGCCTGGAGCGGGACAGGGGGCGGCGAGCCCCAGCATTTT. It is translated as CAWSGTGGGEPQHF.

The J gene is TRBJ2-3, the V gene TRBV7-9, with 8 bases aligning to TRBD2. The CDR3 sequence is 16 residues long. V lost 7 bases and J lost 1; bases outside the gene matches: 10. The germline V gene has CDR1 SEHNR and CDR2 FQNEAQ (reference sequence). The CDR3 nucleotides are TGTGCCAGCACTACTGAGCGGGGGTGGGGCACAGATACGCAGTATTTT. Its protein is CASTTERGWGTDTQYF.